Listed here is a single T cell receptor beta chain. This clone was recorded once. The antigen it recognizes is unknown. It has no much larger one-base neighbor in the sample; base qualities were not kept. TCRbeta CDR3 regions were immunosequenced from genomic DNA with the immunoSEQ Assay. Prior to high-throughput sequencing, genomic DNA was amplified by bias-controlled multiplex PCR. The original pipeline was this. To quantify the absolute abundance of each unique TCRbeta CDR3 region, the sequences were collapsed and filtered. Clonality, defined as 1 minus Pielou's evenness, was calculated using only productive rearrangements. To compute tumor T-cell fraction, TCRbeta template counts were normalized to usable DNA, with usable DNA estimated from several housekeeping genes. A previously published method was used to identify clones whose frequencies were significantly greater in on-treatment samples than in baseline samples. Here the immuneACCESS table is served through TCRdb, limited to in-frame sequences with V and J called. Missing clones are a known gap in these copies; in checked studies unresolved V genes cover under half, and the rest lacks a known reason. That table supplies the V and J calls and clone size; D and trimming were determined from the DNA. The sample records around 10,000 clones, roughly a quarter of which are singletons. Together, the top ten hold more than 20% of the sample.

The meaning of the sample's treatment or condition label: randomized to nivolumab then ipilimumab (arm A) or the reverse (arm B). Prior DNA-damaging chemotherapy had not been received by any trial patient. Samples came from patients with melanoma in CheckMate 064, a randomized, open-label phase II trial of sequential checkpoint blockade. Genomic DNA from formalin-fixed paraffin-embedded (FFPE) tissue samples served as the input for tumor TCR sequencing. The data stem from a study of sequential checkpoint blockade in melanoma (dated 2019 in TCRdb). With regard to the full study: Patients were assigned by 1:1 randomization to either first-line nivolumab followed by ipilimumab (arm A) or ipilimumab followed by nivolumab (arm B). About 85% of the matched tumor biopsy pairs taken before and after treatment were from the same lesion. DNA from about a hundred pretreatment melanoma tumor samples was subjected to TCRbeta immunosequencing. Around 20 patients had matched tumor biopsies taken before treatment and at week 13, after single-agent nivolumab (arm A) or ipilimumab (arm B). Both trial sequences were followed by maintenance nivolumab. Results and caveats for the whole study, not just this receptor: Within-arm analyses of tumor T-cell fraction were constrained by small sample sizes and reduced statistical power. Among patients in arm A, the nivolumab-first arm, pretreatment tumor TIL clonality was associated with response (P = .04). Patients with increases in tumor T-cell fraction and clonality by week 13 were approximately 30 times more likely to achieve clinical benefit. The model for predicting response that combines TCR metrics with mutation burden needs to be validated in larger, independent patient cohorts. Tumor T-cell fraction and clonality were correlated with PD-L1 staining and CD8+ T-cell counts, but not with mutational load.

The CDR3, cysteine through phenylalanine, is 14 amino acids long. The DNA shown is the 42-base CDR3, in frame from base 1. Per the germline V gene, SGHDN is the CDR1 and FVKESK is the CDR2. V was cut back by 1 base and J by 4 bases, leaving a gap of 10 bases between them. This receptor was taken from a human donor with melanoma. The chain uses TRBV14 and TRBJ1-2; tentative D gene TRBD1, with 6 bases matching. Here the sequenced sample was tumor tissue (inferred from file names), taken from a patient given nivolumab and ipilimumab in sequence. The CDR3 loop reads CASSQVQGPYGYTF. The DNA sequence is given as TGTGCCAGCAGCCAAGTGCAGGGGCCCTATGGCTACACCTTC.